This record covers a single T cell receptor beta chain. Its antigen is currently unknown. These data come from a study of immune evolution from preneoplasia to lung adenocarcinoma. Findings and caveats of the study: Top clone frequencies peaked in normal lung, apparently declining through invasive adenocarcinoma. Later-stage lesions seemingly showed higher T cell density and diversity than normal lung.

Generated by immunoSEQ multiplex PCR, the TCRdb table keeps only in-frame clones and is missing some. The sample has several thousand clones, 70% to 80% seen once. V was pared by 5 bases and J by 3 bases, with 7 bases of the junction left unmatched. The CDR3 has 15 residues. The germline V gene encodes CDR1 SGHTA and CDR2 FQGTGA. V is TRBV7-3 and J is TRBJ2-3, with TRBD2 matching over 8 bases. The sequenced sample consisted of FFPE minimally invasive lung adenocarcinoma tissue. The clonotype originates from a person between 70 and 80 years old with lung adenocarcinoma. The CDR3 sequence: CASSPGTRGTDTQYF. The CDR3 DNA is TGTGCCAGCAGCCCCGGGACTAGGGGGACAGATACGCAGTATTTT.